This TCR beta chain came from a study of shared clonotypes between healthy human individuals. Findings of the study overall: Some clonotypes were shared by all four sorted-subset donors, while others were not shared. The non-shared ones had lower generation probabilities than the shared ones.

Clones were read by immunoSEQ multiplex PCR, and TCRdb kept only the in-frame ones, dropping some. The sample lists about 700,000 clones; about 74% were seen once. Details on this clone: The antigen is unknown.

Trimming stripped 0 bases from V and 9 bases from J, with 11 bases between. The CDR3 covers 13 residues. The germline gives CDR1 KGHSH, CDR2 LQKENI. This TCR derives from a woman aged 25 to 39 in good health. The sequencing input was memory CD4+ T cells sorted from blood. Subset denoted: CD45RA-negative fraction. The chain is built from TRBV18 and TRBJ2-5; tentative D call: TRBD2 (5 bases). CDR3 DNA: TGTGCCAGCTCACCACCAGAAGTCGGGGCCCAGTACTTC. It translates to CASSPPEVGAQYF.